This T cell receptor (beta chain) was recovered during a study of T cells after yellow fever vaccination. TCRdb recomputed calls from the 5' RACE reads with MiXCR, one row per CDR3 protein. In the table there are just under 600,000 distinct CDR3 sequences, about 13% of which are singletons. This clonotype was recorded a few times. The CDR3 is made up of 16 amino acids. Germline V gene data show CDR1 as MNHEY and CDR2 as SMNVEV (reference sequence). Trimming removed 1 base at V and 0 bases at J, with 10 bases between. The sample here was PBMCs, taken on the day of the yellow fever booster vaccination. The receptor's source is a young man who received the YFV17D yellow fever vaccine. The chain links TRBV27 to TRBJ2-1; D ambiguous. DNA of the CDR3: TGTGCCAGCAGTTTATTGCGGCAGACCTCCTACAATGAGCAGTTCTTC. Its protein is CASSLLRQTSYNEQFF.